The next 13 T cell receptor beta chains were all read from a single sample in a study of blood T cell repertoires in COVID-19. Assay: immunoSEQ multiplex PCR; the TCRdb copy retains only in-frame clones and omits some. The sample has roughly 140,000 clones; over 75% are singletons. The sample comprised peripheral blood. Source of these receptors: a woman aged 45 to 65 with acute or convalescent COVID-19.

The V call is TRBV4-2, the J call TRBJ2-3; D ambiguous. V was trimmed by 1 base and J by 1 base, leaving 12 bases between them. CDR3 length: 16 amino acids. CDR1 LGHNA and CDR2 YNFKEQ come from the germline V gene. The CDR3 DNA reads as TGTGCCAGCAGCCAAGTGAGTAGCCACGGCACAGATACGCAGTATTTT. Its protein product is CASSQVSSHGTDTQYF.

The chain has TRBV30 and TRBJ1-2; no clear D gene. The germline CDR1 and CDR2 sequences are GTSNPN and SVGIG (reference sequence). V was cut by 3 bases and J by 0 bases, with 14 bases left in between. The CDR3 consists of 15 residues. The CDR3 spells CAWRSERASNYGYTF. DNA of the CDR3: TGTGCCTGGAGGTCGGAGCGGGCCTCTAACTATGGCTACACCTTC.

The chain joins TRBV21-1 to TRBJ2-7; the tabulated D call, TRBD1, remains unverified against the DNA. TRBV21-1 counts as a pseudogene. CDR3 length: 17 residues. CDR3 sequence reads: CANNLGPGQGIRREQYF. The CDR3 DNA reads as TGTGCCAACAATTTGGGACCGGGACAGGGGATTCGGCGGGAGCAGTACTTC.

The chain has TRBV27 and TRBJ1-2; D possibly corresponds to TRBD1 (5 bases). Germline CDR1 is MNHEY and CDR2 is SMNVEV (reference sequence). Between the trimmed V and J ends, which lost 6 bases and 8 bases, there was a span of 19 bases. The CDR3 is made up of 14 amino acids. The CDR3 DNA sequence: TGTGCCAGCAGCCTTGGGCGGGACCTTGGAGGCTACACCTTC. Its protein product is CASSLGRDLGGYTF.

The chain joins TRBV6-5 to TRBJ1-2; a weak D match, TRBD1 (5 bases). The CDR3 loop spans 11 amino acids. The V end lost 2 bases, the J end lost 13 bases, and 11 bases lay between the germline ends. The germline V gene encodes CDR1 MNHEY and CDR2 SVGAGI. The CDR3 reads CASSYQGLATF. Written as DNA, the CDR3 is TGTGCCAGCAGTTACCAGGGACTCGCCACCTTC.

This clone showed up just a few times. The J gene is TRBJ2-1, the V gene TRBV5-1, with 9 bases aligning to TRBD2. The J segment lost 8 bases and the V segment lost 2 bases, leaving 5 bases of the junction unmatched. Germline assignment: CDR1 SGHRS and CDR2 YFSETQ. This CDR3 comprises 14 residues. CDR3 nucleotide sequence: TGCGCCAGCAGCTTTTATAGCGGGGGCTATGAGCAGTTCTTC. Amino acids: CASSFYSGGYEQFF.

The chain is built from TRBV28 and TRBJ1-5; the match to TRBD1 covers 7 bases. Germline CDR1 MDHEN, CDR2 SYDVKM. The junction had 4 bases not matched to a gene; V was cut back by 6 bases and J by 2 bases. CDR3 length: 14 amino acids. CDR3 in DNA: TGTGCCAGCAGCCCCGGACAGGGCAATCAGCCCCAGCATTTT. It codes for CASSPGQGNQPQHF.

CDR3 nucleotide sequence: TGCGCCAGCAGCGTAGCGGGGGGCCTCTCCGAGCAGTACTTC. This encodes CASSVAGGLSEQYF. The chain recombines TRBV5-1 with TRBJ2-7; 10 bases agree with TRBD2. The CDR3 is 14 residues long. In germline, CDR1 is SGHRS, CDR2 YFSETQ. J was trimmed by 6 bases and V by 4 bases; bases with no gene match: 7.

The chain has TRBV28 and TRBJ2-7; D may be TRBD1 (6 bases). The CDR3 contains 13 residues. The V gene lost 3 bases and the J gene lost 3 bases, with 9 bases spanning the gap. Germline assignment: CDR1 MDHEN and CDR2 SYDVKM. CDR3 DNA sequence: TGTGCCAGCAGTTTTAGAGGGGGCTACGAGCAGTACTTC. It is translated as CASSFRGGYEQYF.

V and J are TRBV4-2 and TRBJ2-7; a weak D match, TRBD1 (5 bases). The V gene lost 4 bases and the J gene lost 4 bases, with 14 bases spanning the gap. CDR3 length: 14 residues. From germline, CDR1 is LGHNA and CDR2 YNFKEQ. The CDR3 DNA reads as TGTGCCAGCAGCCCCTTAGACAGTAGGTACGAGCAGTACTTC. Translating it yields CASSPLDSRYEQYF.

The rearrangement uses TRBV27 and TRBJ1-5; 9 bases map to TRBD1. Germline V gene lookup returns CDR1 MNHEY and CDR2 SMNVEV (reference sequence). Trimming at V came to 5 bases and at J to 5 bases, leaving 4 bases not matched to a gene. This CDR3 has 14 amino acids. The CDR3 nucleotides are TGTGCCAGCAGTCGACAGGGGGAGGATCAGCCCCAGCATTTT. This encodes CASSRQGEDQPQHF.

The chain employs TRBV6-5 and TRBJ1-3, with D maybe TRBD1 (6 bases). Germline loops: CDR1 MNHEY, CDR2 SVGAGI. This CDR3 contains 15 residues. V dropped 7 bases and J dropped 2 bases, with 15 bases sitting between them. The CDR3 DNA sequence: TGTGCCAGCACCGACAGCTACAGGGCTGGAAACACCATATATTTT. This gives the protein CASTDSYRAGNTIYF.

This clone has a single count. The genes are TRBV20-1 and TRBJ2-1, with 8 bases identical to TRBD2. Germline V lookup: CDR1 DFQATT, CDR2 SNEGSKA (reference sequence). The CDR3 is 13 amino acids. J was trimmed by 6 bases and V by 3 bases; bases with no gene match: 4. The CDR3 here is CSASNLAGNEQFF. The CDR3 DNA sequence: TGCAGTGCTAGTAATCTAGCGGGCAATGAGCAGTTCTTC.